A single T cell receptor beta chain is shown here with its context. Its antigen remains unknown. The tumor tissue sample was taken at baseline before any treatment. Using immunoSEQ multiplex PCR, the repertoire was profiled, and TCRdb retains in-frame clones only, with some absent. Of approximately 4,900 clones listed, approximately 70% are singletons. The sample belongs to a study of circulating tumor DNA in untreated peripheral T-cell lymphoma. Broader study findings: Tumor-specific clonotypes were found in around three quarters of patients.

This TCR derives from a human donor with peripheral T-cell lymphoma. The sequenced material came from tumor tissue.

CDR3 region: CASGLVIRQGADEQYF. In DNA, the CDR3 is TGTGCTAGTGGTTTGGTAATTCGGCAGGGGGCTGACGAGCAGTACTTC. This chain connects TRBV12-5 to TRBJ2-7; the match to TRBD1 covers 8 bases. Germline values: CDR1 LGHNT, CDR2 FRNRAP. Trimming cost V 0 bases and J 5 bases; bases outside gene matches: 9. This CDR3 is 16 amino acids long.